The 2 T cell receptor beta chains below come from one sample, sequenced in a study of CD8 T cells in Susac syndrome. RNA amounts of roughly 0.5 to 1 ug underwent reverse transcription with random hexamers. TCRdb reprocessed the immunoSEQ multiplex PCR reads via MiXCR and lists one record per CDR3 protein. The table shows approximately 120,000 distinct CDR3 sequences, with just under 95% occurring only once. What was sequenced was CD8+ T cells from PBMCs. These TCRs come from a human donor in good health.

The chain employs TRBV10-3 and TRBJ2-7, with 7 positions matching TRBD2. Germline V gene sequence: CDR1 ENHRY, CDR2 SYGVKD. This CDR3 contains 11 residues. The V and J ends lost 11 bases and 2 bases, in that order; junction bases with no gene match: 3. CDR3: CAGGSTYEQYF. The CDR3 DNA reads TGTGCCGGCGGGAGCACCTACGAGCAGTACTTC.

This clonotype came up once. This sequence joins TRBV24-1 and TRBJ2-3; the D is unclear. Germline V gives CDR1 KGHDR, CDR2 SFDVKD. V lost 3 bases to trimming and J lost 1 base, with 13 bases between them. The CDR3 contains 16 residues. The CDR3 DNA reads as TGTGCCACCAGTGATCCTAACCCAACCGGCACAGATACGCAGTATTTT. The encoded protein is CATSDPNPTGTDTQYF.